This TCR beta chain was recorded in a study of tumor-infiltrating lymphocytes in primary liver carcinoma. Background on the study: Enrolled patients were male and female, aged 30 to 69 years. Notes on the study in general: The study found a significantly higher top-250-clone fraction in tumors than in blood (p = 0.039). Tumor-adjacent and tumor-blood pairs displayed less overlap than did pairs of tumor regions.

Co-extraction of RNA and DNA was performed on 20-30 mg of unsorted bulk tissue. This clonotype was seen a handful of times. What it recognizes is unknown. Germline is not matched at one junction end, which may reflect a read error. A primer matching the constant region was used to make TCR beta cDNA from 500 to 650 ng of total RNA. Generation of the TCR beta libraries relied on three nested multiplex PCR rounds using slightly modified ARM-PCR. The first two PCR rounds, approximately 10 cycles each, used TRBV1-TRBV30 forward primers and a C-beta reverse primer. TCRdb independently ran MiXCR on the multiplex PCR reads; one entry per CDR3 protein. The top ten hold approximately 50% of the sample, which has approximately 60,000 distinct CDR3 sequences, 70% to 85% seen once. CDR3 length equals 19 residues. Looked up from germline, CDR1 is LGHNA and CDR2 is YSLEER.

The sample was liver tumor tissue from sampling region 2. The subset was: tumor region T2, inferior pole. This TCR was recovered from a man aged 40-49 years with primary liver carcinoma and hepatitis B virus infection. The chain carries TRBV4-3 and TRBJ2-2; tentatively, D is TRBD1 (5 bases). This chain's CDR3 is CASSPRSPTRGGSTGELFF. As DNA, the CDR3 is TGCGCCAGCAGCCCCCGAAGCCCGACAAGGGGCGGTTCCACCGGAGAGCTGTTTTTT.